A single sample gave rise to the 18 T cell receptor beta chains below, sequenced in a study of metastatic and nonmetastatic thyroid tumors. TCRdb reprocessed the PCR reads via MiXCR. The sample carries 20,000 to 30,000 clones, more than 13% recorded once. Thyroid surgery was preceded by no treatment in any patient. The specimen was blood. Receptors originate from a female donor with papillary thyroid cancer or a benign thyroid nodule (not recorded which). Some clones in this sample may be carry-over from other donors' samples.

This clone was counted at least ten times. CDR3 DNA: TGTGCCAGCGGTAAAGAGACCCAGTACTTC. It translates to CASGKETQYF. This chain connects TRBV2 to TRBJ2-5; D gene unclear. Trimming left V 8 bases short and J 3 bases short, with 4 bases between. CDR1 SNHLY and CDR2 FYNNEI come from the germline V gene. This CDR3 contains 10 residues.

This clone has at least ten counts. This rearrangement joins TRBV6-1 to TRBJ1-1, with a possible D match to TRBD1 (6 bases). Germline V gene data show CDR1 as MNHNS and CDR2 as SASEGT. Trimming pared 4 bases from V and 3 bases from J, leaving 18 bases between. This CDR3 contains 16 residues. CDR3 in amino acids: CASSGGIGAGDTEAFF. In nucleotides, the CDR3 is TGTGCCAGCAGTGGGGGGATTGGGGCAGGGGACACTGAAGCTTTCTTT.

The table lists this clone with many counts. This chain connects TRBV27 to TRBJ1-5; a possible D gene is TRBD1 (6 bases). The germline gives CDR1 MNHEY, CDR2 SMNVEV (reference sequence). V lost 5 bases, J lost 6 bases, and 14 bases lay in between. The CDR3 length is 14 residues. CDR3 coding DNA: TGTGCCAGCAGTCGCAGGGGTGGAGGTCAGCCCCAGCATTTT. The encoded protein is CASSRRGGGQPQHF.

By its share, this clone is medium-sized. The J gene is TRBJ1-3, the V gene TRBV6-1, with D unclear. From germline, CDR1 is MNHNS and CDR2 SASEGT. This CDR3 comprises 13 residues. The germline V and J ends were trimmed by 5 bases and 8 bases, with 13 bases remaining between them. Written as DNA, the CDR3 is TGTGCCAGCAGTTCCTGGGTCGGTGACACCATATATTTT. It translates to CASSSWVGDTIYF.

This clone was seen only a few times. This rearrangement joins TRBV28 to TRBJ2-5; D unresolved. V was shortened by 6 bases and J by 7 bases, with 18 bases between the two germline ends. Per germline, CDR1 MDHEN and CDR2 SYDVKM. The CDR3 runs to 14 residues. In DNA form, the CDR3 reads TGTGCCAGCAGACACCATTCGGGCGCAGGGACCCAGTACTTC. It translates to CASRHHSGAGTQYF.

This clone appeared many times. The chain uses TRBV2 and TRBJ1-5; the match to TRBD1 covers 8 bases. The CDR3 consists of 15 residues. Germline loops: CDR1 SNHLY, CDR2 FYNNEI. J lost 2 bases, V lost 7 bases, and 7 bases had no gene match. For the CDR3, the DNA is TGTGCCAGCACCCCACGGGGACAGGGCAATCAGCCCCAGCATTTT. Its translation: CASTPRGQGNQPQHF.

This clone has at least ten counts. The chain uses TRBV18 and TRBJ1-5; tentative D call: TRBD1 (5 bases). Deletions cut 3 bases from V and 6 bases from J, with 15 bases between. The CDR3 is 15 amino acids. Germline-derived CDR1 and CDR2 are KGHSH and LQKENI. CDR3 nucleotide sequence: TGTGCCAGCTCACCCATTGGGGGGGATAGTCAGCCCCAGCATTTT. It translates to CASSPIGGDSQPQHF.

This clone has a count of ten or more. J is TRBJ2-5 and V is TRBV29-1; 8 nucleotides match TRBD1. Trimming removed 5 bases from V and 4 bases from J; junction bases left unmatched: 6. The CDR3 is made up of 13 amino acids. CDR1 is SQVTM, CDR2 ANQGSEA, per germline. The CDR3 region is CSVRETGAETQYF. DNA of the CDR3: TGCAGCGTTAGGGAGACAGGGGCAGAGACCCAGTACTTC.

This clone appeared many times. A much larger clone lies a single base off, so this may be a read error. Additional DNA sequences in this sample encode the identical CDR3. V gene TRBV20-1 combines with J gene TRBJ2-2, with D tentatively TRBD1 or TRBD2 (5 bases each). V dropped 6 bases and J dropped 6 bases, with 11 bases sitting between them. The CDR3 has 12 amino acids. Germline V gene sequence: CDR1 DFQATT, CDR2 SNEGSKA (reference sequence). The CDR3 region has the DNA TGCAGTGCCCAAGGGGACGCCGGGGAGCTGTTTTTT. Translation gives CSAQGDAGELFF.

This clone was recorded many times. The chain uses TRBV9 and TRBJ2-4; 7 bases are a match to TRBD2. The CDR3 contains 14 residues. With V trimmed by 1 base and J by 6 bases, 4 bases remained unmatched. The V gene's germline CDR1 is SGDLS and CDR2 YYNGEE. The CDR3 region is CASSVRREGNIQYF. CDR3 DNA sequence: TGTGCCAGCAGCGTAAGGAGGGAGGGAAACATTCAGTACTTC.

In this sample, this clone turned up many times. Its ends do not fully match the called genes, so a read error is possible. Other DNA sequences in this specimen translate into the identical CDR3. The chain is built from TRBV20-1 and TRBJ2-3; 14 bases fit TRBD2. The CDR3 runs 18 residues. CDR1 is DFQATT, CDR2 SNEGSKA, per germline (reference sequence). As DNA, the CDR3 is TGCAGCGCTAGAGAACCTTCCGGGACTAGCGGGAGTCCAGATACGCAGTATTTT. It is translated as CSAREPSGTSGSPDTQYF.

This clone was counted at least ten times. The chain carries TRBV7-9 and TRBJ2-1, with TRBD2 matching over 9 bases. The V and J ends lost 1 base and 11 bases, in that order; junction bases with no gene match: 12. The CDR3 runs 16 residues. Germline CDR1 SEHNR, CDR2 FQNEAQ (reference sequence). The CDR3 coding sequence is TGTGCCAGCAGCTTAGATGTTAGCGGGAGTGGTCTAAAGCAGTTCTTC. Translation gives CASSLDVSGSGLKQFF. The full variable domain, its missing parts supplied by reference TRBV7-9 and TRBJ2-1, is DTGVSQNPRHKITKRGQNVTFRCDPISEHNRLYWYRQTLGQGPEFLTYFQNEAQLEKSRLLSDRFSAERPKGSFSTLEIQRTEQGDSAMYLCASSLDVSGSGLKQFFGPGTRLTVL.

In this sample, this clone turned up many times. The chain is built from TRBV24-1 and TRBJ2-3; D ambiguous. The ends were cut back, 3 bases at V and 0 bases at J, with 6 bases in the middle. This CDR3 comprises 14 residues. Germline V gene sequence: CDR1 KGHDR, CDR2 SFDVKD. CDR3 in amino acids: CATSDPASTDTQYF. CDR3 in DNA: TGTGCCACCAGTGATCCGGCTAGCACAGATACGCAGTATTTT.

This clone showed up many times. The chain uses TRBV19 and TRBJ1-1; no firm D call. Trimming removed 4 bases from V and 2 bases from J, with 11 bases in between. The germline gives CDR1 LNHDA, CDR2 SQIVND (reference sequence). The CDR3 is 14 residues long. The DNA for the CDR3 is TGTGCCAGTAGTACGGCGAACACTAACACTGAAGCTTTCTTT. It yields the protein CASSTANTNTEAFF.

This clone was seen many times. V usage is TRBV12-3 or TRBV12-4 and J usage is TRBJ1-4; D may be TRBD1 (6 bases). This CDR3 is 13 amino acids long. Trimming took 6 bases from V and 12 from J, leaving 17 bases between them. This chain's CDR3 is CASSREQGQELFF. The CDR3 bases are TGTGCCAGCAGCCGAGAACAGGGTCAAGAACTGTTTTTT.

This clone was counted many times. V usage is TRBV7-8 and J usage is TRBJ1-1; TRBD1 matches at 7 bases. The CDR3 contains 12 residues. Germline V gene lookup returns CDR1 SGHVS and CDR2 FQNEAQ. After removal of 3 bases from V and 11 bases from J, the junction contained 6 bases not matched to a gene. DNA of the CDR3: TGTGCCAGCAGCTTGTTTCCACAGGGGGCTTTCTTT. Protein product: CASSLFPQGAFF.

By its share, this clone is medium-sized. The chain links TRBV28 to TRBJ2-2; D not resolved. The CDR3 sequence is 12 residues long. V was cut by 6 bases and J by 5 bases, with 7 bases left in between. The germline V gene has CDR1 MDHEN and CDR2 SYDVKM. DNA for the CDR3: TGTGCCAGCAGCTTAAGTACCGGGGAGCTGTTTTTT. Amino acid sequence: CASSLSTGELFF.

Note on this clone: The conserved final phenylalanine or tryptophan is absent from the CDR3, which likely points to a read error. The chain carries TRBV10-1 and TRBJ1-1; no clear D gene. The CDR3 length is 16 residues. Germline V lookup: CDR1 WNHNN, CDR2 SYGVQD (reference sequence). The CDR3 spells CDSSESRGGVRTEAFL. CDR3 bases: TGCGACAGCAGTGAATCACGCGGCGGGGTAAGGACTGAAGCTTTCCTT.